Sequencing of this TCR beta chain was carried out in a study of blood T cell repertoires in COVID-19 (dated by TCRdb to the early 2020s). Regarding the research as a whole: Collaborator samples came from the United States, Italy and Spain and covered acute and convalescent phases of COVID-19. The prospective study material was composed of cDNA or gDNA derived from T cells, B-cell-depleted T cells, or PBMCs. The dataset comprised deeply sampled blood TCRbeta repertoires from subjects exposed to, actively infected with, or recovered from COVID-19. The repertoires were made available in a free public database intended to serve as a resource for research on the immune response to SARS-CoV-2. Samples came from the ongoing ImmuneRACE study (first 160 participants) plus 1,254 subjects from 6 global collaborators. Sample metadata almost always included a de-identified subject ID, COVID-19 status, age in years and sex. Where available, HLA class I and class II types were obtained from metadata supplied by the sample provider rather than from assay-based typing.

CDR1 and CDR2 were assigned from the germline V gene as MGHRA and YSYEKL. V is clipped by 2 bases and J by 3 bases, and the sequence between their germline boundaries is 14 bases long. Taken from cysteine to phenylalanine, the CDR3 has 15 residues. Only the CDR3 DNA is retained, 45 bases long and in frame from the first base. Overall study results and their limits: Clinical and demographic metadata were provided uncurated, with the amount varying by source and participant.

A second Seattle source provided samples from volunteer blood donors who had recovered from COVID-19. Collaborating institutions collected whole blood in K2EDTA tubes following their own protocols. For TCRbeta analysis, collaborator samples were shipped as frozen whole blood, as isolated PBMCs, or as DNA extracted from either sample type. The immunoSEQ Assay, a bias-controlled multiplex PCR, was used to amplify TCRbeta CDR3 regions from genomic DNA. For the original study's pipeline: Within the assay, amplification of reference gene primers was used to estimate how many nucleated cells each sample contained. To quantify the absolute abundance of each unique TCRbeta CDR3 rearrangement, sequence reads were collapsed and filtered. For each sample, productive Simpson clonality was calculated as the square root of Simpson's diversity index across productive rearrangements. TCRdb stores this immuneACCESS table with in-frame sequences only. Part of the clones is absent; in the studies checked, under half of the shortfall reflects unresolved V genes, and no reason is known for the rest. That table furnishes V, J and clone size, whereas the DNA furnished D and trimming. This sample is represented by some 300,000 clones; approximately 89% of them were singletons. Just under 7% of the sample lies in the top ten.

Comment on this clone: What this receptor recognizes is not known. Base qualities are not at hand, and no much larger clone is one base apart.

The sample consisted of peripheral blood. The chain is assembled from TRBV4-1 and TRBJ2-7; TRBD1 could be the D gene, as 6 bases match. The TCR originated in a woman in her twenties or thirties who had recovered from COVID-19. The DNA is TGCGCCAGCAGCCAACAGGGGACGACCGGCTACGAGCAGTACTTC. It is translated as CASSQQGTTGYEQYF.